This note documents a single T cell receptor (beta chain) sequence. Its antigen is not identified. The length of the CDR3 is 15 residues. Trimming shortened V by 3 bases and J by 4 bases, and 12 bases separated the two germline ends. Germline CDR1 is SEHNR and CDR2 is FQNEAQ (reference sequence). Combining a sample-barcoded 5' primer with a J-beta primer mix, a second PCR ran for roughly 7 to 11 cycles. Unique molecular identifiers of 12 random nucleotides labeled each cDNA. A single record per CDR3 protein comes from TCRdb applying MiXCR to the 5' RACE reads. The sample consists of about 680,000 distinct CDR3 sequences, over 45% of them appearing once. These data come from a study of blood T cells in healthy people across ages. Donors were healthy Caucasian individuals from Russia aged about 6 to 90. Points from the study as a whole: Estimated diversity across one million T cells was deemed an underestimate. The percentage of naive T cells correlated strongly with TCR beta diversity.

Sequenced input: blood. The origin of this receptor is an older woman in good health. J is TRBJ1-4 and V is TRBV7-9; D remains ambiguous. The CDR3 loop reads CASSFGLRHNEKLFF. CDR3 nucleotides: TGTGCCAGCAGCTTCGGACTGCGCCATAATGAAAAACTGTTTTTT.